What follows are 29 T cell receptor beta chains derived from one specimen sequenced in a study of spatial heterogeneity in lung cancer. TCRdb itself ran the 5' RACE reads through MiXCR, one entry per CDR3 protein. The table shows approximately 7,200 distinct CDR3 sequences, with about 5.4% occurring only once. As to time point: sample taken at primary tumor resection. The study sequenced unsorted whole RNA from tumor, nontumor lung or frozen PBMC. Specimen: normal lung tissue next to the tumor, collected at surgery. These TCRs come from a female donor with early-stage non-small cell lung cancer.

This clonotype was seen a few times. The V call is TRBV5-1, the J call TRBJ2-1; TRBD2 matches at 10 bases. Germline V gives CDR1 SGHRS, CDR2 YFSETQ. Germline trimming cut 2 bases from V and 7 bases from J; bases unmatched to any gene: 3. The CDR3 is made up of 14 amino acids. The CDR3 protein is CASSLAGGRNEQFF. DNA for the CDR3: TGCGCCAGCAGCTTAGCGGGAGGGCGGAATGAGCAGTTCTTC.

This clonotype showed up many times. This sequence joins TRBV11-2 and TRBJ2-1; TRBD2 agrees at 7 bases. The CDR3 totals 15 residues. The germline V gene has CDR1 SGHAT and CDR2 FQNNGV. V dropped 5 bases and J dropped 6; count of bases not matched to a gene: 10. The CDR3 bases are TGTGCCAGCAGCATCATGGGCGGGAGTCGCAATGAGCAGTTCTTC. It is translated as CASSIMGGSRNEQFF. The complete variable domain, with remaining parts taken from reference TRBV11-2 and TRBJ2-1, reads EAGVAQSPRYKIIEKRQSVAFWCNPISGHATLYWYQQILGQGPKLLIQFQNNGVVDDSQLPKDRFSAERLKGVDSTLKIQPAKLEDSAVYLCASSIMGGSRNEQFFGPGTRLTVL.

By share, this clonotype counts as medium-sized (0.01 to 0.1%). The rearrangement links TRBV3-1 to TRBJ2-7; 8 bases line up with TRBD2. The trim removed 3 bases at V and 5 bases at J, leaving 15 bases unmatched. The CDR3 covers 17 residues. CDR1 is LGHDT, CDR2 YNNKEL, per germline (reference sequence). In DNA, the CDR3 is TGTGCCAGCAGCCACTCCTTAGGAGCGGGAGTACAAAACGAGCAGTACTTC. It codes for CASSHSLGAGVQNEQYF.

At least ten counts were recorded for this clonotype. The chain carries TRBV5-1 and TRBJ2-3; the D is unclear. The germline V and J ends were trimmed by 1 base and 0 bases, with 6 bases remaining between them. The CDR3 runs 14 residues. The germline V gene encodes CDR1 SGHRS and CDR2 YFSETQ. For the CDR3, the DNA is TGCGCCAGCAGCTTGTTGGAGAGCACAGATACGCAGTATTTT. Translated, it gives CASSLLESTDTQYF.

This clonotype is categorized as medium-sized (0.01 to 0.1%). The CDR3 here is CASSSSGAGELFF. The CDR3 DNA sequence: TGTGCCAGCAGCTCCTCCGGGGCCGGGGAGCTGTTTTTT. V usage is TRBV7-2 and J usage is TRBJ2-2; TRBD2 is a possible D gene (5 bases). The CDR3 contains 13 residues. V lost 4 bases and J lost 6, with 9 bases in between. Germline loops: CDR1 SGHTA, CDR2 FQGNSA.

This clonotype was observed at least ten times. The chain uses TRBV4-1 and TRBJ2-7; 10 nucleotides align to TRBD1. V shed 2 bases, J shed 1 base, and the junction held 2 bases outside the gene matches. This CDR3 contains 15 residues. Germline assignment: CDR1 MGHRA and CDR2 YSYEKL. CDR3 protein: CASSQPGQGSYEQYF. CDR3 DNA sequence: TGCGCCAGCAGCCAACCGGGACAGGGGTCCTACGAGCAGTACTTC.

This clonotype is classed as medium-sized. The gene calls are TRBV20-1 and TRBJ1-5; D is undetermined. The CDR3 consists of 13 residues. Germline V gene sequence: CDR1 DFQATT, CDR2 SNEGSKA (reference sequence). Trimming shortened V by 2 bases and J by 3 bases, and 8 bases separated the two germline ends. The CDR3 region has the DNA TGCAGTGCTAGACACAGTCTCAATCAGCCCCAGCATTTT. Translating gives CSARHSLNQPQHF.

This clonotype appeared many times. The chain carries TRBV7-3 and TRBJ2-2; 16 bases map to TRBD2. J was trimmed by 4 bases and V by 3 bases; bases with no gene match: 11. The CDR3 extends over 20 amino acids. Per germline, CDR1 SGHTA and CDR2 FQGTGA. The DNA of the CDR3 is TGTGCCAGCAGCTTGGCCCCGGGACTAGCGGGAGGGCGGGCCACCGGGGAGCTGTTTTTT. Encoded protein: CASSLAPGLAGGRATGELFF.

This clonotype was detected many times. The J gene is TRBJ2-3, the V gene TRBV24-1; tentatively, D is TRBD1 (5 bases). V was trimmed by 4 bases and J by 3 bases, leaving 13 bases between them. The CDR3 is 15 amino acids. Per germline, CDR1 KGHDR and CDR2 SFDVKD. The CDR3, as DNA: TGTGCCACCAGTGAGAAAGGGGCCATGACAGATACGCAGTATTTT. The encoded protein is CATSEKGAMTDTQYF.

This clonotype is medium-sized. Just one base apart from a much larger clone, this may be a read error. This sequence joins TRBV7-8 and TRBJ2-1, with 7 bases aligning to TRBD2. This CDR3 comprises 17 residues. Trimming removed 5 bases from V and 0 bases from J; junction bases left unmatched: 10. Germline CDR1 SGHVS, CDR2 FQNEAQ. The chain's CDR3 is CASSPKWGGISYNEQFF. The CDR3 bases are TGTGCCAGCAGCCCAAAGTGGGGGGGGATCTCCTACAATGAGCAGTTCTTC. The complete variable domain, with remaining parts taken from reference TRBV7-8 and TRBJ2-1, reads GAGVSQSPRYKVAKRGQDVALRCDPISGHVSLFWYQQALGQGPEFLTYFQNEAQLDKSGLPSDRFFAERPEGSVSTLKIQRTQQEDSAVYLCASSPKWGGISYNEQFFGPGTRLTVL.

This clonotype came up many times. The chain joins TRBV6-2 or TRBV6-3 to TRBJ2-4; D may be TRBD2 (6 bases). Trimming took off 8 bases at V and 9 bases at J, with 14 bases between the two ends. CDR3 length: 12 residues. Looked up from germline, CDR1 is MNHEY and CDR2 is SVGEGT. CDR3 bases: TGTGCCAGCTCCCCGGGGGATCCCATTCAGTACTTC. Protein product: CASSPGDPIQYF.

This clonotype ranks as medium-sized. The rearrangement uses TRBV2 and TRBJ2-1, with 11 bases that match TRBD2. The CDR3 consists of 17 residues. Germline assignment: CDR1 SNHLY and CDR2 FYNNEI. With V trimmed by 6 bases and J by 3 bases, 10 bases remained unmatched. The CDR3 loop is CASRKDSGTSGYNEQFF. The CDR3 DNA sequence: TGTGCCAGCAGAAAAGACAGCGGGACTAGCGGCTACAATGAGCAGTTCTTC.

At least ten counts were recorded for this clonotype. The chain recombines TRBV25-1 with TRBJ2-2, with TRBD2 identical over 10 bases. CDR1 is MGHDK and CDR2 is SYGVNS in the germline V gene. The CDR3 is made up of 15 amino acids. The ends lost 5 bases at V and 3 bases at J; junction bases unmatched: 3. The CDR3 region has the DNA TGTGCCAGCAGTTCCGGGACTAGCGACACCGGGGAGCTGTTTTTT. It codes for CASSSGTSDTGELFF.

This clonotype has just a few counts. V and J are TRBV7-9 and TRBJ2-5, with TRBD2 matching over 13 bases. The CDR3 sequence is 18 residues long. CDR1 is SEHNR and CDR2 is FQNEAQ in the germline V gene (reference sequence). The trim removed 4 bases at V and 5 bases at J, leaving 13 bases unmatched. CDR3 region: CASSSPPWTSGRTETQYF. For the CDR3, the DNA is TGTGCCAGCAGCTCGCCACCCTGGACTAGCGGGAGAACGGAGACCCAGTACTTC.

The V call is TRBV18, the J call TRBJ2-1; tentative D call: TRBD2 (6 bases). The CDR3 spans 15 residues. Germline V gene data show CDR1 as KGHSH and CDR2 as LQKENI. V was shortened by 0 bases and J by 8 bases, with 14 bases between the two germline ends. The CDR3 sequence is CASSPPGGGNYEQFF. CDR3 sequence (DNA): TGTGCCAGCTCACCACCAGGAGGCGGGAACTATGAGCAGTTCTTC.

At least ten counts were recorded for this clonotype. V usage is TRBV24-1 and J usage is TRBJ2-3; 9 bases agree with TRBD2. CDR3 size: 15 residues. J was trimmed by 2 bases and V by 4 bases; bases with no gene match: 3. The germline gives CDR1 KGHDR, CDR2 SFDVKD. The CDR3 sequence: CATSDSGRPTDTQYF. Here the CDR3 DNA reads TGTGCCACCAGTGACAGCGGGAGGCCCACAGATACGCAGTATTTT.

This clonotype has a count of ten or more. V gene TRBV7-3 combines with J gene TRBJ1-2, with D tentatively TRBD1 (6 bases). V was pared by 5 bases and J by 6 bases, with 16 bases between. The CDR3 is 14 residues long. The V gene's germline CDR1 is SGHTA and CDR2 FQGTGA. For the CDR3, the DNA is TGTGCCAGCAGCCAACCAGGGGAGAGGGATGGCTACACCTTC. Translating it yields CASSQPGERDGYTF.

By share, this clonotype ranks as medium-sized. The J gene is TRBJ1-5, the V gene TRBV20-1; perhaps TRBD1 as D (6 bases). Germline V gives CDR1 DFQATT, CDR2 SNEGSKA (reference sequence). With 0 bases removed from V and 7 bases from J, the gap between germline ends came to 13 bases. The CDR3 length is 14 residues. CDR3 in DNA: TGCAGTGCTAGAGAACAGGGAGCCGAGCAGCCCCAGCATTTT. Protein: CSAREQGAEQPQHF.

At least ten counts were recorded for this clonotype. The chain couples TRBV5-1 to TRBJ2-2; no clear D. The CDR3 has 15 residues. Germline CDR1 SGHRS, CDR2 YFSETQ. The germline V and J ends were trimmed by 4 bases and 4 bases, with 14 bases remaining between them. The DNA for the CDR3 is TGCGCCAGCAGCGGGCCTGGCGGATCCACCGGGGAGCTGTTTTTT. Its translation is CASSGPGGSTGELFF.

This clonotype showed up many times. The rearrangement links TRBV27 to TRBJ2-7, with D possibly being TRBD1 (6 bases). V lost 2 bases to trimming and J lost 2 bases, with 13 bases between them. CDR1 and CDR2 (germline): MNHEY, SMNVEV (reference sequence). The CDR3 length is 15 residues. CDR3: CASSLTGLGPYEQYF. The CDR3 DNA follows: TGTGCCAGCAGTTTAACAGGGTTGGGGCCCTACGAGCAGTACTTC.

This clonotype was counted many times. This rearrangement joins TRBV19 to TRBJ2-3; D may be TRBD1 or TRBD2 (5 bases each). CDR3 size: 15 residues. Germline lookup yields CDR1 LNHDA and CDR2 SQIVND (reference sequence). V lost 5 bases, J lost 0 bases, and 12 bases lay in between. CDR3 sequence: CASSGLGVSTDTQYF. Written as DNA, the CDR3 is TGTGCCAGTAGTGGCCTGGGGGTTAGCACAGATACGCAGTATTTT. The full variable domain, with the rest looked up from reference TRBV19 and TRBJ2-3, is DGGITQSPKYLFRKEGQNVTLSCEQNLNHDAMYWYRQDPGQGLRLIYYSQIVNDFQKGDIAEGYSVSREKKESFPLTVTSAQKNPTAFYLCASSGLGVSTDTQYFGPGTRLTVL.

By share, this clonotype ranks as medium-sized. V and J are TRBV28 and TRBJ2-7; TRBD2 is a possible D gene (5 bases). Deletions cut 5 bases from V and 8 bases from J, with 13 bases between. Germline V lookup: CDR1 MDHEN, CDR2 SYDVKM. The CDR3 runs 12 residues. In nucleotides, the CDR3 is TGTGCCAGCAGTCCCCCCCGAGGGAAGCAGTACTTC. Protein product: CASSPPRGKQYF.

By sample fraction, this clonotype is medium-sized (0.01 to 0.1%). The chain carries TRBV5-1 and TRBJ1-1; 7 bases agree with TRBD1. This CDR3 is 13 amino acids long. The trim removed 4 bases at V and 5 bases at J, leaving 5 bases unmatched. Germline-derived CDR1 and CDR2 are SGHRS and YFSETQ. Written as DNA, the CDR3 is TGCGCCAGCAGCGCGACAGGGATGACTGAAGCTTTCTTT. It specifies CASSATGMTEAFF.

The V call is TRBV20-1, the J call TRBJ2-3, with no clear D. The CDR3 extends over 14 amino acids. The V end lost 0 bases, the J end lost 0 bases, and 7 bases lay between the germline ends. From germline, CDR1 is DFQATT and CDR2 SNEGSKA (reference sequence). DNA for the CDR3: TGCAGTGCTAGAGAAGCGTCTAGCACAGATACGCAGTATTTT. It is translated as CSAREASSTDTQYF.

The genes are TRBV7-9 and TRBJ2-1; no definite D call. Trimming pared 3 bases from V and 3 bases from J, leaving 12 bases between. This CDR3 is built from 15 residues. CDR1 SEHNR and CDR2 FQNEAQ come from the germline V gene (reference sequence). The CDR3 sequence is CASSFPGLYYNEQFF. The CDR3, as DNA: TGTGCCAGCAGCTTCCCGGGCCTCTACTACAATGAGCAGTTCTTC. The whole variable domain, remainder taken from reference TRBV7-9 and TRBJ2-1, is DTGVSQNPRHKITKRGQNVTFRCDPISEHNRLYWYRQTLGQGPEFLTYFQNEAQLEKSRLLSDRFSAERPKGSFSTLEIQRTEQGDSAMYLCASSFPGLYYNEQFFGPGTRLTVL.

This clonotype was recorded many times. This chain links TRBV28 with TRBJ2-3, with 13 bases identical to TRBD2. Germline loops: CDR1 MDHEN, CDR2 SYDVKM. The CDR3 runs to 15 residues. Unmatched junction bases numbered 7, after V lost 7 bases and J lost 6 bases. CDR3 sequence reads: CASNGLAGDEDTQYF. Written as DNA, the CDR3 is TGTGCCAGCAACGGACTAGCGGGAGACGAGGATACGCAGTATTTT.

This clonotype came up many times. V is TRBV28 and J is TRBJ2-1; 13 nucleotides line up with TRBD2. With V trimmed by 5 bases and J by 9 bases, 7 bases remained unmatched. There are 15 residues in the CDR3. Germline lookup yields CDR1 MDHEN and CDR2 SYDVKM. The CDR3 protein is CASSDTSGRAVEQFF. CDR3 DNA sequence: TGTGCCAGCAGTGATACTAGCGGGAGGGCCGTTGAGCAGTTCTTC. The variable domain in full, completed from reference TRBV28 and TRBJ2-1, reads DVKVTQSSRYLVKRTGEKVFLECVQDMDHENMFWYRQDPGLGLRLIYFSYDVKMKEKGDIPEGYSVSREKKERFSLILESASTNQTSMYLCASSDTSGRAVEQFFGPGTRLTVL.

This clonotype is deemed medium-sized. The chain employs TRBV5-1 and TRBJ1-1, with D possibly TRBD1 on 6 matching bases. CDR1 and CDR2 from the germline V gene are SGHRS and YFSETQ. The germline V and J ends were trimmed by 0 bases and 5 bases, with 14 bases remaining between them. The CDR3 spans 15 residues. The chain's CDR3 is CASSLGTAGRTEAFF. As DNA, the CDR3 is TGCGCCAGCAGCTTGGGGACAGCGGGGAGGACTGAAGCTTTCTTT.

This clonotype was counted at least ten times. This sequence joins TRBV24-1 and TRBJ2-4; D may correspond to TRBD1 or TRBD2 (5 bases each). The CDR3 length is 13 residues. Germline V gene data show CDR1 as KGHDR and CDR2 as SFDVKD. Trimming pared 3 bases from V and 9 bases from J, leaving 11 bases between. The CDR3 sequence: CATSDRDGGIQYF. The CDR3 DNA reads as TGTGCCACCAGTGATAGGGACGGCGGCATTCAGTACTTC.